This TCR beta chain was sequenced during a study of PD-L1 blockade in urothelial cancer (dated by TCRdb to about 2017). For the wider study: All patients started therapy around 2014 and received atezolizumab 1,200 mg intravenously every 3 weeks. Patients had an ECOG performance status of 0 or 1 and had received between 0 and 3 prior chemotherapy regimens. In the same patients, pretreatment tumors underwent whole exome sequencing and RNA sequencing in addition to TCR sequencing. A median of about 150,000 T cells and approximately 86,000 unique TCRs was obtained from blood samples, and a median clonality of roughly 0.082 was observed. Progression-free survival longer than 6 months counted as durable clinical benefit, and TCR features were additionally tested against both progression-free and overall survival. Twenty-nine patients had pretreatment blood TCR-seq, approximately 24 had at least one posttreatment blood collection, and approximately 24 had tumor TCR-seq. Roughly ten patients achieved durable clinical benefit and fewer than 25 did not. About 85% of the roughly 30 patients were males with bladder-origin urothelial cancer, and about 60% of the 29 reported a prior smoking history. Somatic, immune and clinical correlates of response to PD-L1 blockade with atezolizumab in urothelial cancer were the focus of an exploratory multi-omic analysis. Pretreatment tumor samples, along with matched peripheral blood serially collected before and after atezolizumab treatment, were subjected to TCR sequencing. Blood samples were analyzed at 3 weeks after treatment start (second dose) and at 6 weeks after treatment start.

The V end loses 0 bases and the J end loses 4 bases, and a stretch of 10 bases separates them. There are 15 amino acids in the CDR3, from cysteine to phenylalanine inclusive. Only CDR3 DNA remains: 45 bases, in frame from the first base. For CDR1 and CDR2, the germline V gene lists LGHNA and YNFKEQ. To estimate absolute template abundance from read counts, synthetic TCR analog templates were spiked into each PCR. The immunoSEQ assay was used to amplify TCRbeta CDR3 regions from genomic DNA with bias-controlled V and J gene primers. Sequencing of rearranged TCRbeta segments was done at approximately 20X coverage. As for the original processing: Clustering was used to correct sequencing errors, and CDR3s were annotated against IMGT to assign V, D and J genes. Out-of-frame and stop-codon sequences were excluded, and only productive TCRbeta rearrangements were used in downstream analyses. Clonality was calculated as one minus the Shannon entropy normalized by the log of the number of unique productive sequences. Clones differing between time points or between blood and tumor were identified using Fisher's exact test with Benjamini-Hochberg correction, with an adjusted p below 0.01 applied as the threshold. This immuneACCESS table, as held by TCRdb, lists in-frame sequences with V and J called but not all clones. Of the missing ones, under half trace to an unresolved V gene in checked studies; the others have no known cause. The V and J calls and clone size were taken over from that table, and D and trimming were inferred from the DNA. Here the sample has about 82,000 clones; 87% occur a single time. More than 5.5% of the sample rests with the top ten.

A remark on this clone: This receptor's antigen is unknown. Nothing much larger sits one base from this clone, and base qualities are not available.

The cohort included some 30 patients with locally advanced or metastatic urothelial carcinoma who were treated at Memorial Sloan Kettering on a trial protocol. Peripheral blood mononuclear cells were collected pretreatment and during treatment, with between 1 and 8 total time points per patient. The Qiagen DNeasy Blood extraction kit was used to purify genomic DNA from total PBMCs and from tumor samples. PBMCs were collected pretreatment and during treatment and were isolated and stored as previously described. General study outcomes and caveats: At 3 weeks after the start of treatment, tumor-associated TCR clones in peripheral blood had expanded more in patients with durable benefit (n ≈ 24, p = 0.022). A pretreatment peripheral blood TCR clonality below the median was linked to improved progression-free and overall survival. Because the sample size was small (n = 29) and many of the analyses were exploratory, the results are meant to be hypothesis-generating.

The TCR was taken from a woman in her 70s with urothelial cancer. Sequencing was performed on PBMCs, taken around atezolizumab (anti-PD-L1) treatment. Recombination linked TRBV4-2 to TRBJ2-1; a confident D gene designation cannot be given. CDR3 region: CASSQDGQIYNEQFF. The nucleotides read TGTGCCAGCAGCCAAGATGGGCAGATATACAATGAGCAGTTCTTC.